This is a list of T cell receptor beta chains from one sample in a study of T cell responses to AZD1222 COVID-19 vaccine. TCRdb's copy holds only in-frame clones and misses some; the assay was immunoSEQ multiplex PCR. The top ten hold around 4.1% of the sample, which has around 160,000 clones, more than 75% seen once. This specimen was peripheral blood, taken on day 0 of MenACWY control vaccination. These receptors came from an adult in good health. Both conserved end residues are part of each CDR3. Each record gives: J gene, D gene, V gene, clone size, CDR3 DNA, CDR3 protein. A D gene is named only where the DNA matches it firmly. A clone size is listed for some rows: how often the clone was seen (once, few, many), or a class if it is expanded.

TRBJ1-1 | NA | TRBV11-2 | NA | TGTGCCAGCAGCTTAGCCCGGCGGGGATCGAACACTGAAGCTTTCTTT | CASSLARRGSNTEAFF
TRBJ1-2 | NA | TRBV9 | NA | TGTGCCAGCAGCGTAGAGTGGGGGTGGTGCGATGGCTACACCTTC | CASSVEWGWCDGYTF
TRBJ1-4 | NA | TRBV15 | few | TGTGCCACCAGCAGAGATAGAGGACACGCAACTAATGAAAAACTGTTTTTT | CATSRDRGHATNEKLFF
TRBJ2-3 | TRBD1 | TRBV24-1 | NA | TGTGCCACCAGTGAGGGACAGGGAACGGGCTTAGATACGCAGTATTTT | CATSEGQGTGLDTQYF
TRBJ2-7 | NA | TRBV11-2 | NA | TGTGCCAGCAGCCCAGCCTACGAGCAGTACTTC | CASSPAYEQYF
TRBJ1-3 | NA | TRBV7-6 | few | TGTGCCAGCAGCAAATCAGGAGGAGCTGGAAACACCATATATTTT | CASSKSGGAGNTIYF
TRBJ1-6 | NA | TRBV15 | NA | TGTGCCACCAGCAGAGATCTAGTGAGGACGGGAGGGTCACCCCTCCACTTT | CATSRDLVRTGGSPLHF
TRBJ1-6 | NA | TRBV5-4 | NA | TGTGCCAGCAGCTTGGCGGGTTTCTATTCACCCCTCCACTTT | CASSLAGFYSPLHF
TRBJ2-4 | NA | TRBV11-2 | NA | TGTGCCAGCAGCTCCCTAAGGGGAGGTGGACGAAACATTCAGTACTTC | CASSSLRGGGRNIQYF
TRBJ1-1 | NA | TRBV7-2 | NA | TGTGCCAGCAGCTTACGTTTACGGGCTTTCTTT | CASSLRLRAFF
TRBJ1-1 | NA | TRBV5-6 | NA | TGTGCCAGCAGCTTGGAGGGGCGGGCGATTCCTGAAGCTTTCTTT | CASSLEGRAIPEAFF
TRBJ1-1 | NA | TRBV3-1/TRBV3-2 | once | TGTGCCAGCAGCCAGTTGGGAATGGGCACTGAAGCTTTCTTT | CASSQLGMGTEAFF
TRBJ2-1 | NA | TRBV5-6 | once | TGTGCCAGCAGCCACCCGGACGGATCCTACAATGAGCAGTTCTTC | CASSHPDGSYNEQFF
TRBJ2-3 | TRBD2 | TRBV6-5 | NA | TGTGCCAGCAGTTACTCTGGCGGGGGGAGGGTAGATACGCAGTATTTT | CASSYSGGGRVDTQYF
TRBJ1-5 | TRBD1 | TRBV5-1 | NA | TGCGCCAGCAGCCTCGGACAGGGCGACCAGCCCCAGCATTTT | CASSLGQGDQPQHF
TRBJ2-2 | TRBD1 | TRBV27 | NA | TGTGCCAGCGGATCCTTGGACAGGGCGAACACCGGGGAGCTGTTTTTT | CASGSLDRANTGELFF
TRBJ2-5 | NA | TRBV9 | few | TGTGCCAGCAGCGTAGCCCCCGGGGAGACCCAGTACTTC | CASSVAPGETQYF
TRBJ2-3 | NA | TRBV24-1 | NA | TGTGCCACCAGTGACCGCCGGGGGGCGGGGGACACAGATACGCAGTATTTT | CATSDRRGAGDTDTQYF
TRBJ1-2 | TRBD1 | TRBV10-3 | NA | TGTGCCATCAGAAGGGGAGGACAGGGGGCGATTCCAGCTAACTATGGCTACACCTTC | CAIRRGGQGAIPANYGYTF
TRBJ1-1 | TRBD1 | TRBV6-5 | NA | TGTGCCAGCAGTTGGACAGGGGAGCAGTACACTGAAGCTTTCTTT | CASSWTGEQYTEAFF
TRBJ1-6 | NA | TRBV6-5 | NA | TGTGCCAGCGGTTCGAAGGGTGGCCATAATTCACCCCTCCACTTT | CASGSKGGHNSPLHF
TRBJ1-1 | NA | TRBV6-1 | NA | TGTGCCAGCAGTGACGGGTGGGGAACTGAAGCTTTCTTT | CASSDGWGTEAFF
TRBJ1-4 | NA | TRBV19 | NA | TGTGCCACCCAGGGGAAAGAAAAACTGTTTTTT | CATQGKEKLFF
TRBJ2-4 | NA | TRBV15 | once | TGTGCCACCGCCGGGCCCCACGGAGGAAACATTCAGTACTTC | CATAGPHGGNIQYF
TRBJ2-3 | TRBD2 | TRBV19 | NA | TGTGCCACCAATCTAGCGGGGGGCCGCACAGATACGCAGTATTTT | CATNLAGGRTDTQYF
TRBJ1-1 | TRBD1 | TRBV18 | NA | TGTGCCAGCTCCCCAACGGGGACAGGGCAAGCTTTCTTT | CASSPTGTGQAFF
TRBJ1-1 | NA | TRBV5-1 | NA | TGCGCCAGCAGCTTGGCTCGGGGGAGGAGTGCTGAAGCTTTCTTT | CASSLARGRSAEAFF
TRBJ2-2 | TRBD1 | TRBV5-4 | once | TGTGCCAGCAGCTCCTCCCGACAGGGTGGTTTGGCCGGGGAGCTGTTTTTT | CASSSSRQGGLAGELFF
TRBJ1-1 | TRBD1 | TRBV6-5 | NA | TGTGCCAGCATCAGGGGGGCTTTGGGTGAAGCTTTCTTT | CASIRGALGEAFF
TRBJ1-5 | NA | TRBV27 | NA | TGTGCCAGCAGTTTCTTGACAGCAGGGATAGTACAGCCCCAGCATTTT | CASSFLTAGIVQPQHF
TRBJ2-5 | NA | TRBV10-1 | NA | TGCGCCAGCAGTGAGTCGGGCAGGGGAGAGACCCAGTACTTC | CASSESGRGETQYF
TRBJ1-5 | TRBD1 | TRBV19 | NA | TGTGCCAGTAGTAAAGGGACAGGCCTTCAGCCCCAGCATTTT | CASSKGTGLQPQHF
TRBJ2-5 | TRBD2 | TRBV5-1 | NA | TGCGCCAGCAGCTTGGTGCTAGCGGGTAATCAAGAGACCCAGTACTTC | CASSLVLAGNQETQYF
TRBJ2-1 | TRBD2 | TRBV14 | few | TGTGCCAGCAGCCCTCATGCTAGCGGGGGATACAATGAGCAGTTCTTC | CASSPHASGGYNEQFF
TRBJ1-6 | NA | TRBV3-1/TRBV3-2 | NA | TGTGCCAGCAGCCAAGGTCCCAGCCCGGCAGACCTCCACTTT | CASSQGPSPADLHF
TRBJ1-5 | NA | TRBV2 | NA | TGTGCCAGCAGTGGGCGGGGCGGGACACCAAATCAGCCCCAGCATTTT | CASSGRGGTPNQPQHF
TRBJ2-3 | NA | TRBV28 | NA | TGTGCCAGCAGGACTAGCACAGATACGCAGTATTTT | CASRTSTDTQYF
TRBJ2-1 | TRBD1 | TRBV5-1 | NA | TGCGCCAGCAGCTCGGGACAGGCCTACAATGAGCAGTTCTTC | CASSSGQAYNEQFF
TRBJ1-5 | NA | TRBV2 | NA | TGTGCCAGCAGAAGGGGAAATAGCAATCAGCCCCAGCATTTT | CASRRGNSNQPQHF
TRBJ1-2 | NA | TRBV12-3/TRBV12-4 | once | TGTGCCAGCAGTCGGATCTCCTATGGCTACACCTTC | CASSRISYGYTF
TRBJ1-6 | NA | TRBV5-4 | NA | TGTGCCAGCAGCTTGGGGAGGAGCTCCTATAATTCACCCCTCCACTTT | CASSLGRSSYNSPLHF
TRBJ1-2 | NA | TRBV19 | NA | TGTGCCAGTAGTAGTACAGGGTACAGCTATGGCTACACCTTC | CASSSTGYSYGYTF
TRBJ1-2 | NA | TRBV11-2 | NA | TGTGCCAGCAGCTCCAATAAGGGGGGTGGTTCCTATGGCTACACCTTC | CASSSNKGGGSYGYTF
TRBJ1-3 | NA | TRBV24-1 | NA | TGTGCCACCAGTAAACAGGGAGGTTCTGGAAACACCATATATTTT | CATSKQGGSGNTIYF
TRBJ1-5 | NA | TRBV20-1 | NA | TGCAGTGCTAGTAAGGTGGGGGGGGTACAGCCCCAGCATTTT | CSASKVGGVQPQHF
TRBJ1-5 | NA | TRBV19 | NA | TGTGCCAGTAGTCGGCAGGGCAGGAATCAGCCCCAGCATTTT | CASSRQGRNQPQHF
TRBJ2-1 | TRBD1 | TRBV5-1 | NA | TGCGCCAGCAGCAGAACAGGGGTAACGTACAATGAGCAGTTCTTC | CASSRTGVTYNEQFF
TRBJ1-3 | NA | TRBV18 | NA | TGTGCCAGCTCACCACTAAGGGTTGACACTGGAAACACCATATATTTT | CASSPLRVDTGNTIYF
TRBJ1-4 | NA | TRBV18 | NA | TGTGCCAGCTCACCGGGAAGCACAACTAATGAAAAACTGTTTTTT | CASSPGSTTNEKLFF
TRBJ2-1 | NA | TRBV2 | NA | TGTGCCAGCAAGAAAGGGGGAACGGACAATGAGCAGTTCTTC | CASKKGGTDNEQFF